This TCR beta chain was recorded in a study of CD8 T cells in Susac syndrome. Study-wide context: Sequenced Susac syndrome patients included roughly six with clinically active disease and about eight in remission. Patients with Susac syndrome were therapy-naive, treated with corticosteroids, or treated with intravenous immunoglobulin alone when blood was collected. General study findings and limits: The CD4+ T cell repertoires from Susac syndrome exhibited no clonal expansion.

Note on this clonotype: Its antigen is still unknown.

It was with random hexamers that 0.5 to 1 ug RNA was reverse transcribed. The amplification used immunoSEQ multiplex PCR on TCR beta CDR3; it spanned 54 Vbeta and 13 Jbeta. One entry per CDR3 protein, called by TCRdb with MiXCR from the immunoSEQ multiplex PCR reads. Of some 190,000 distinct CDR3 sequences listed, less than 95% were seen once; the top ten hold around 0.15%. The CDR3 consists of 14 residues. CDR1 is KGHDR, CDR2 SFDVKD, per germline. Trimming at V came to 10 bases and at J to 6 bases, leaving 7 bases not matched to a gene. The specimen was CD4+ T cells from PBMCs. The gene calls are TRBV24-1 and TRBJ1-5; 11 bases are a match to TRBD1. This TCR derives from a human donor with Susac syndrome. DNA of the CDR3: TGTGCCACGGAGGGGACAGGGGGGTTTCAGCCCCAGCATTTT. It translates to CATEGTGGFQPQHF.